The next 29 T cell receptor beta chains were all read from a single sample in a study of CD8 T cells in Susac syndrome. When the RNA was reverse transcribed, random hexamers were used with an input of roughly 0.45 to 1 ug. Via MiXCR, TCRdb re-called the immunoSEQ multiplex PCR reads, giving one row per CDR3 protein. Altogether 100,000 to 150,000 distinct CDR3 sequences are present, 80% to 95% being singletons, with the ten largest covering roughly 0.32%. Sequenced: CD8+ T cells from PBMCs. Source of these receptors: a human donor with multiple sclerosis.

This clonotype was found once. This chain uses TRBV4-1 with TRBJ2-7; TRBD1 matches at 9 bases. The CDR3 length is 15 residues. Germline V gene data show CDR1 as MGHRA and CDR2 as YSYEKL. Germline trimming cut 3 bases from V and 5 bases from J; bases unmatched to any gene: 8. CDR3 DNA sequence: TGCGCCAGCAGCCACATAGACAGGGGGTTCGACGAGCAGTACTTC. Translated: CASSHIDRGFDEQYF.

This rearrangement joins TRBV27 to TRBJ2-7; weak D call: TRBD2 (7 bases). Germline CDR1 reads MNHEY; CDR2 reads SMNVEV (reference sequence). This CDR3 spans 14 amino acids. The ends were cut back, 5 bases at V and 6 bases at J, with 17 bases in the middle. CDR3 bases: TGTGCCAGCAGTGTAGGGGGAGGGGTTGGCGAGCAGTACGTC. Its protein product is CASSVGGGVGEQYV.

The chain joins TRBV25-1 to TRBJ2-1; D possibly corresponds to TRBD1 (6 bases). CDR3 length: 13 amino acids. In germline, CDR1 is MGHDK, CDR2 SYGVNS. V was trimmed by 4 bases and J by 7 bases, leaving 11 bases between them. This CDR3 reads CASSGGRVNEQFF. The CDR3 nucleotides are TGTGCCAGCAGTGGGGGGCGCGTTAATGAGCAGTTCTTC. Full variable domain (missing parts from reference TRBV25-1 and TRBJ2-1): EADIYQTPRYLVIGTGKKITLECSQTMGHDKMYWYQQDPGMELHLIHYSYGVNSTEKGDLSSESTVSRIRTEHFPLTLESARPSHTSQYLCASSGGRVNEQFFGPGTRLTVL.

The V and J genes are TRBV9 and TRBJ2-7; D may match TRBD1 or TRBD2 (5 bases each). The germline gives CDR1 SGDLS, CDR2 YYNGEE. There are 15 residues in the CDR3. Trimming stripped 4 bases from V and 2 bases from J, with 16 bases between. Here the CDR3 reads CASSPRDGATYEQYF. The CDR3 bases are TGTGCCAGCAGCCCCCGGGACGGAGCGACCTACGAGCAGTACTTC.

The V and J genes are TRBV11-2 and TRBJ2-7; D gene ambiguous. V lost 5 bases, J lost 0 bases, and 2 bases lay in between. Germline V gives CDR1 SGHAT, CDR2 FQNNGV. The length of the CDR3 is 11 residues. As DNA, the CDR3 is TGTGCCAGCAGCGTCTCCTACGAGCAGTACTTC. It yields the protein CASSVSYEQYF.

The V call is TRBV6-2 or TRBV6-3, the J call TRBJ2-2; D gene ambiguous. Germline CDR1 reads MNHEY; CDR2 reads SVGEGT. Trimming took 8 bases from V and 9 from J, leaving 7 bases between them. The CDR3 has 10 amino acids. CDR3 sequence reads: CASQGRELFF. The DNA of the CDR3 is TGTGCCAGCCAAGGCAGGGAGCTGTTTTTT.

The chain employs TRBV9 and TRBJ1-1, with a tentative D call TRBD1 (5 bases). Germline V gene lookup returns CDR1 SGDLS and CDR2 YYNGEE. Trimming stripped 3 bases from V and 0 bases from J, with 9 bases between. CDR3 length: 14 residues. CDR3 sequence (DNA): TGTGCCAGCAGCGCAGGCAGGGTGAACACTGAAGCTTTCTTT. Amino acid sequence: CASSAGRVNTEAFF.

This sequence joins TRBV4-1 and TRBJ1-3; unclear D gene. The CDR3 extends over 15 amino acids. Germline V gives CDR1 MGHRA, CDR2 YSYEKL. Trimming removed 1 base at V and 0 bases at J, with 7 bases between. The CDR3 DNA sequence: TGCGCCAGCAGCCAAGTACCGTTCTCTGGAAACACCATATATTTT. The encoded protein is CASSQVPFSGNTIYF.

The V call is TRBV19, the J call TRBJ1-5; D not certain. V was clipped by 10 bases and J by 9 bases, with 19 bases between them. Looked up from germline, CDR1 is LNHDA and CDR2 is SQIVND (reference sequence). The CDR3 runs 13 residues. CDR3 in amino acids: CATSLLPLSPQHF. The CDR3 bases are TGTGCCACCTCGTTACTGCCTTTGTCGCCCCAGCATTTT.

The chain uses TRBV4-1 and TRBJ1-1; the match to TRBD1 covers 8 bases. The CDR3 loop spans 15 amino acids. Germline V gives CDR1 MGHRA, CDR2 YSYEKL. V lost 1 base, J lost 4 bases, and 5 bases stayed unmatched. CDR3: CASSQVRGPGTEAFF. Here the CDR3 DNA reads TGCGCCAGCAGCCAAGTCAGGGGGCCGGGCACTGAAGCTTTCTTT.

The chain couples TRBV27 to TRBJ2-1, with D perhaps TRBD2 (6 bases). The CDR3 runs to 14 residues. Germline CDR1 reads MNHEY; CDR2 reads SMNVEV (reference sequence). V dropped 0 bases and J dropped 9 bases, with 12 bases sitting between them. The CDR3: CASSLSAGGAEQFF. The CDR3 DNA reads as TGTGCCAGCAGTTTATCGGCCGGGGGAGCTGAGCAGTTCTTC.

This chain links TRBV29-1 with TRBJ2-4, with D hard to call. The germline gives CDR1 SQVTM, CDR2 ANQGSEA. The CDR3 consists of 11 residues. The ends were cut back, 4 bases at V and 6 bases at J, with 7 bases in the middle. The CDR3 loop is CSVVLGNIQYF. The DNA for the CDR3 is TGCAGCGTTGTGCTCGGAAACATTCAGTACTTC.

This clonotype is a singleton in its sample. The CDR3 region has the DNA TGTGCCAGCAGCTTCTCGGCTCAACTAGCGGCCCTAAGCTACTCCTACAATGAGCAGTTCTTC. Translation gives CASSFSAQLAALSYSYNEQFF. The V call is TRBV11-1, the J call TRBJ2-1; 8 bases line up with TRBD2. V was clipped by 3 bases and J by 0 bases; unmatched bases: 19. CDR1 and CDR2 (germline): SGHAT, FQDESV (reference sequence). This CDR3 spans 21 amino acids. Full variable domain (remainder filled in from reference TRBV11-1 and TRBJ2-1): EAEVAQSPRYKITEKSQAVAFWCDPISGHATLYWYRQILGQGPELLVQFQDESVVDDSQLPKDRFSAERLKGVDSTLKIQPAELGDSAMYLCASSFSAQLAALSYSYNEQFFGPGTRLTVL.

The chain couples TRBV13 to TRBJ2-6, with 9 bases fitting TRBD2. Germline loops: CDR1 PRHDT, CDR2 FYEKMQ (reference sequence). Trimming at V came to 5 bases and at J to 4 bases, leaving 12 bases not matched to a gene. The CDR3 contains 18 residues. The CDR3 DNA sequence: TGTGCCAGCAGCCTGGGGGGCCTAGCGGGAACAGGGGCCAACGTCCTGACTTTC. Its translation: CASSLGGLAGTGANVLTF.

The chain couples TRBV7-9 to TRBJ2-2; TRBD2 aligns across 10 bases. This CDR3 is built from 15 residues. V trimming: 1 base; J trimming: 7 bases; junction bases outside the gene matches: 3. Germline V gene sequence: CDR1 SEHNR, CDR2 FQNEAQ (reference sequence). CDR3 protein: CASSLGGLAVGELFF. CDR3 sequence (DNA): TGTGCCAGCAGCTTAGGAGGACTAGCGGTCGGGGAGCTGTTTTTT.

This chain links TRBV27 with TRBJ2-3, with 8 bases identical to TRBD1. Trimming removed 2 bases from V and 1 base from J; junction bases left unmatched: 8. The CDR3 is 17 amino acids. CDR1 is MNHEY and CDR2 is SMNVEV in the germline V gene (reference sequence). The CDR3 loop is CASSLIDPDRGTDTQYF. The CDR3 nucleotides read TGTGCCAGCAGTTTAATCGACCCGGACAGGGGCACAGATACGCAGTATTTT.

The genes are TRBV20-1 and TRBJ1-2; the match to TRBD1 covers 7 bases. The CDR3 spans 15 residues. Germline-derived CDR1 and CDR2 are DFQATT and SNEGSKA (reference sequence). The J segment lost 3 bases and the V segment lost 0 bases, leaving 7 bases of the junction unmatched. The CDR3 DNA follows: TGCAGTGCTAGAGATATCGCAGGGGGTGACTATGGCTACACCTTC. Its protein is CSARDIAGGDYGYTF.

The gene calls are TRBV29-1 and TRBJ2-6; 7 bases map to TRBD2. J lost 0 bases, V lost 5 bases, and 4 bases had no gene match. Germline lookup yields CDR1 SQVTM and CDR2 ANQGSEA. This CDR3 has 15 residues. CDR3 loop: CSVLPGGSGANVLTF. For the CDR3, the DNA is TGCAGCGTTCTTCCGGGGGGCTCTGGGGCCAACGTCCTGACTTTC.

The V and J genes are TRBV28 and TRBJ2-1; D not resolved. Trimming left V 6 bases short and J 5 bases short, with 8 bases between. The CDR3 runs to 12 residues. The germline V gene has CDR1 MDHEN and CDR2 SYDVKM. The CDR3 sequence: CASRHTNNEQFF. In DNA, the CDR3 is TGTGCCAGCAGACATACTAACAATGAGCAGTTCTTC.

V and J are TRBV6-1 and TRBJ2-2; 10 positions agree with TRBD1. CDR3 size: 17 residues. V shed 2 bases and J 5 bases; nucleotides not matched to a gene: 8. Germline V CDR1 and CDR2: MNHNS, SASEGT. The CDR3 spells CASSEMAGTGVTGELFF. For the CDR3, the DNA is TGTGCCAGCAGTGAAATGGCGGGGACAGGGGTTACCGGGGAGCTGTTTTTT.

This clonotype was observed once. This chain links TRBV4-1 with TRBJ2-3, with 12 bases that match TRBD2. The CDR3 is 16 residues long. Per germline, CDR1 MGHRA and CDR2 YSYEKL. The V segment lost 3 bases and the J segment 3 bases; nucleotides outside the gene matches: 4. CDR3 bases: TGCGCCAGCAGCCAGTCGACTAGCGGGAGAACAGATACGCAGTATTTT. It codes for CASSQSTSGRTDTQYF.

This rearrangement joins TRBV13 to TRBJ2-3; D uncertain. The V gene's germline CDR1 is PRHDT and CDR2 FYEKMQ (reference sequence). CDR3 length: 12 residues. V lost 4 bases and J 8 bases, leaving 10 bases between the germline ends. Here the CDR3 DNA reads TGTGCCAGCAGCTCAGGCAGTCGTACGCAGTATTTT. Its protein is CASSSGSRTQYF.

The chain uses TRBV5-1 and TRBJ1-1; no firm D call. Trimming shortened V by 0 bases and J by 3 bases, and 9 bases separated the two germline ends. Germline V gene lookup returns CDR1 SGHRS and CDR2 YFSETQ. The CDR3 has 14 amino acids. This CDR3 is CASSLAPEDTEAFF. The DNA of the CDR3 is TGCGCCAGCAGCTTGGCCCCCGAGGACACTGAAGCTTTCTTT. The full variable domain, with the rest looked up from reference TRBV5-1 and TRBJ1-1, is KAGVTQTPRYLIKTRGQQVTLSCSPISGHRSVSWYQQTPGQGLQFLFEYFSETQRNKGNFPGRFSGRQFSNSRSEMNVSTLELGDSALYLCASSLAPEDTEAFFGQGTRLTVV.

The genes are TRBV5-6 and TRBJ2-5; TRBD2 is a possible D gene (6 bases). Germline assignment: CDR1 SGHDT and CDR2 YYEEEE. The CDR3 sequence is 12 residues long. V was cut by 3 bases and J by 9 bases, with 12 bases left in between. As DNA, the CDR3 is TGTGCCAGCAGCTGGTTCGGGGGTGCCCAGTACTTC. It yields the protein CASSWFGGAQYF.

This rearrangement joins TRBV19 to TRBJ1-5; D remains unclear. Per the germline V gene, CDR1 is LNHDA and CDR2 is SQIVND (reference sequence). V gave up 5 bases and J gave up 4 bases, with 9 bases separating them. The CDR3 consists of 13 residues. In DNA form, the CDR3 reads TGTGCCAGTAGTTCTAGGAGTAATCAGCCCCAGCATTTT. This codes for CASSSRSNQPQHF.

The chain recombines TRBV2 with TRBJ1-1, with 10 positions matching TRBD1. Germline trimming cut 6 bases from V and 0 bases from J; bases unmatched to any gene: 4. The CDR3 sequence is 15 residues long. Germline V gene lookup returns CDR1 SNHLY and CDR2 FYNNEI. The DNA of the CDR3 is TGTGCCAGCAGCGACGGGACAGGGGTGAACACTGAAGCTTTCTTT. Protein: CASSDGTGVNTEAFF.

The chain employs TRBV24-1 and TRBJ2-1; maybe TRBD2 (5 bases). V gave up 9 bases and J gave up 7 bases, with 12 bases separating them. CDR1 is KGHDR, CDR2 SFDVKD, per germline. The CDR3 sequence is 12 residues long. The CDR3 loop is CATEGLSNEQFF. CDR3 nucleotides: TGTGCCACCGAGGGTCTATCAAATGAGCAGTTCTTC.

The J gene is TRBJ2-3, the V gene TRBV19, with D possibly being TRBD1 or TRBD2 (5 bases each). This CDR3 is built from 16 residues. The V end was cut by 7 bases, the J end by 0 bases, with 17 bases between. Per germline, CDR1 LNHDA and CDR2 SQIVND (reference sequence). For the CDR3, the DNA is TGTGCCAGTATGGTTGTATCGGGGCATAGCACAGATACGCAGTATTTT. Translation gives CASMVVSGHSTDTQYF.

The CDR3 loop reads CSATWGNAAYNEQFF. The CDR3 region has the DNA TGCAGTGCTACCTGGGGCAATGCAGCTTACAATGAGCAGTTCTTC. The chain joins TRBV20-1 to TRBJ2-1; D might be TRBD1 (5 bases). This CDR3 region has 15 residues. The germline gives CDR1 DFQATT, CDR2 SNEGSKA (reference sequence). V lost 4 bases and J 4 bases, leaving 17 bases between the germline ends.